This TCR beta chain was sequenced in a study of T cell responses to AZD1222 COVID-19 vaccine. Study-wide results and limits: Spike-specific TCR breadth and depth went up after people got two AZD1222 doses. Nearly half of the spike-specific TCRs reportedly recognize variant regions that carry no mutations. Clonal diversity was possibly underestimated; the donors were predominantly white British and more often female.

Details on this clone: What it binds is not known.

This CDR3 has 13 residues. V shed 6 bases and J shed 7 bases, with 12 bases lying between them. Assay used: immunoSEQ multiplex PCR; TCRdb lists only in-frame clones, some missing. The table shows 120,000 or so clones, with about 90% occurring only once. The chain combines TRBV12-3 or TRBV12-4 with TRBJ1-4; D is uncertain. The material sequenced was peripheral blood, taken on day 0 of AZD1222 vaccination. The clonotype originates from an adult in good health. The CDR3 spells CASSIRSFEKLFF. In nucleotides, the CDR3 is TGTGCCAGCAGCATTAGGAGCTTTGAAAAACTGTTTTTT.